The 13 T cell receptor beta chains given below trace back to one sample, sequenced in a study of blood T cell repertoires in COVID-19. Generated by immunoSEQ multiplex PCR, the TCRdb table keeps only in-frame clones and is missing some. The table shows about 170,000 clones, with more than 85% occurring only once. The sequencing input was peripheral blood. These receptors all come from an elderly woman in a cohort sampled during active or convalescent COVID-19.

The J gene is TRBJ2-5, the V gene TRBV10-2; no clear D gene. CDR3 length: 14 residues. Germline values: CDR1 WSHSY, CDR2 SAAADI. V was cut by 3 bases and J by 4 bases, with 12 bases left in between. CDR3 sequence: CASSDTTLPETQYF. CDR3 nucleotide sequence: TGCGCCAGCAGTGATACAACCCTCCCAGAGACCCAGTACTTC.

V gene TRBV6-5 combines with J gene TRBJ1-2; TRBD1 agrees at 7 bases. The CDR3 contains 15 residues. Germline V CDR1 and CDR2: MNHEY, SVGAGI. With V trimmed by 5 bases and J by 3 bases, 9 bases remained unmatched. CDR3 residues: CASSPGRGKDYGYTF. The CDR3 DNA follows: TGTGCCAGCAGTCCCGGCAGGGGGAAGGACTATGGCTACACCTTC.

The V and J genes are TRBV5-1 and TRBJ2-3; 10 bases match TRBD2. J gave up 0 bases and V 4 bases, and 14 bases lay outside the gene matches. This CDR3 comprises 19 residues. Germline-derived CDR1 and CDR2 are SGHRS and YFSETQ. In nucleotides, the CDR3 is TGCGCCAGCAGCCCAAGGGGACTAGCGACGACATCTAGCACAGATACGCAGTATTTT. This gives the protein CASSPRGLATTSSTDTQYF.

This clone has only one observation. The CDR3 loop is CASKRTGSTNEKLFF. CDR3 bases: TGTGCCAGTAAACGTACGGGAAGCACTAATGAAAAACTGTTTTTT. V gene TRBV19 combines with J gene TRBJ1-4; D not resolved. V lost 7 bases and J 2 bases, leaving 14 bases between the germline ends. The CDR3 contains 15 residues. Germline lookup yields CDR1 LNHDA and CDR2 SQIVND (reference sequence).

J is TRBJ1-1 and V is TRBV6-2 or TRBV6-3, with TRBD1 matching over 8 bases. V was clipped by 2 bases and J by 1 base; unmatched bases: 6. From germline, CDR1 is MNHEY and CDR2 SVGEGT. The CDR3 has 16 residues. The CDR3 DNA sequence: TGTGCCAGCAGTTACCGCACCGGGACAGGGAACACTGAAGCTTTCTTT. Encoded protein: CASSYRTGTGNTEAFF.

The chain couples TRBV30 to TRBJ2-5, with a weak D call TRBD1 (6 bases). The CDR3 is made up of 13 amino acids. Germline V gene sequence: CDR1 GTSNPN, CDR2 SVGIG (reference sequence). V was pared by 2 bases and J by 1 base, with 8 bases between. Here the CDR3 DNA reads TGTGCCTGGAGTCGGGACACCCAAGAGACCCAGTACTTC. It yields the protein CAWSRDTQETQYF.

The chain joins TRBV5-1 to TRBJ2-1, with D possibly TRBD1 on 7 matching bases. CDR1 and CDR2 from the germline V gene are SGHRS and YFSETQ. The V end lost 5 bases, the J end lost 0 bases, and 21 bases lay between the germline ends. This CDR3 spans 18 amino acids. CDR3 sequence (DNA): TGCGCCAGCAGACAGCGTGTGGCAGGGGGGAGCTCCTACAATGAGCAGTTCTTC. Amino acid sequence: CASRQRVAGGSSYNEQFF.

The rearrangement uses TRBV23-1 and TRBJ2-5; 7 bases fit TRBD2. TRBV23-1 is an open reading frame, and its role is uncertain. The CDR3 is 15 amino acids. Trimming cost V 6 bases and J 2 bases; bases outside gene matches: 9. The CDR3 sequence: CASSYGGDAQETQYF. The CDR3 DNA reads TGCGCCAGCAGCTATGGGGGGGACGCTCAAGAGACCCAGTACTTC.

The rearrangement joins TRBV5-6 to TRBJ2-2; D is unresolved. Deletions cut 2 bases from V and 3 bases from J, with 14 bases between. CDR1 and CDR2 from the germline V gene are SGHDT and YYEEEE. This CDR3 has 16 amino acids. CDR3 residues: CASSLPSATYTGELFF. The DNA for the CDR3 is TGTGCCAGCAGCTTACCCTCCGCGACATACACCGGGGAGCTGTTTTTT.

The chain recombines TRBV11-3 with TRBJ2-2; TRBD1 is a possible D gene (5 bases). The V end lost 0 bases, the J end lost 1 base, and 6 bases lay between the germline ends. CDR1 SGHNT and CDR2 YENEEA come from the germline V gene. CDR3 length: 15 amino acids. The CDR3 sequence: CASSLDGQNTGELFF. The CDR3 nucleotides read TGTGCCAGCAGCTTAGACGGACAGAACACCGGGGAGCTGTTTTTT.

The chain recombines TRBV5-4 with TRBJ1-1, with TRBD1 as a possible D gene (6 bases). CDR1 is SGHNT, CDR2 YYREEE, per germline (reference sequence). The CDR3 runs 14 residues. The germline V and J ends were trimmed by 3 bases and 4 bases, with 13 bases remaining between them. CDR3 region: CASSSPTGPTEAFF. In DNA, the CDR3 is TGTGCCAGCAGCTCGCCGACAGGCCCCACTGAAGCTTTCTTT.

This rearrangement joins TRBV27 to TRBJ1-1; TRBD1 is a possible D gene (5 bases). CDR3 length: 14 amino acids. CDR1 MNHEY and CDR2 SMNVEV come from the germline V gene (reference sequence). The V and J ends lost 3 bases and 3 bases respectively, with 11 bases between them. The CDR3 protein is CASSLVRADTEAFF. In DNA, the CDR3 is TGTGCCAGCAGTTTGGTCAGGGCTGACACTGAAGCTTTCTTT.

This clone has just a few counts. This chain links TRBV19 with TRBJ1-4; TRBD1 aligns across 9 bases. Trimming at V came to 7 bases and at J to 6 bases, leaving 6 bases not matched to a gene. CDR1 LNHDA and CDR2 SQIVND come from the germline V gene (reference sequence). This CDR3 has 14 amino acids. This chain's CDR3 is CASTLDRGHEKLFF. For the CDR3, the DNA is TGTGCCAGTACCCTGGACAGGGGCCATGAAAAACTGTTTTTT.